These 21 T cell receptor beta chains originate from one sample sequenced in a study of T cell responses to AZD1222 COVID-19 vaccine. Produced via immunoSEQ multiplex PCR; TCRdb's table is partial and in-frame only. The sample consists of 110,000 or so clones, more than 70% of them appearing once. Sequencing used peripheral blood, obtained 28 days after the second AZD1222 dose. All receptors derive from an adult who received the AZD1222 COVID-19 vaccine.

This clone was recorded only once. The chain employs TRBV7-9 and TRBJ1-5, with D tentatively TRBD1 (5 bases). The CDR3 is 15 residues long. CDR1 is SEHNR and CDR2 is FQNEAQ in the germline V gene (reference sequence). The V end lost 2 bases, the J end lost 4 bases, and 12 bases lay between the germline ends. Here the CDR3 DNA reads TGTGCCAGCAGCTTACATGGGGGGGGTAATCAGCCCCAGCATTTT. Translated: CASSLHGGGNQPQHF.

The table lists this clone with a few counts. This rearrangement joins TRBV7-9 to TRBJ1-5; 10 bases line up with TRBD1. V shed 5 bases and J 4 bases; nucleotides not matched to a gene: 5. This CDR3 comprises 15 residues. Germline V gene sequence: CDR1 SEHNR, CDR2 FQNEAQ (reference sequence). The CDR3 reads CASSGTGDLNQPQHF. Here the CDR3 DNA reads TGTGCCAGCAGCGGGACAGGGGATCTAAATCAGCCCCAGCATTTT.

The CDR3 nucleotides read TGTGCCAGCAGTTTTATACCGGCCCCGGTCAATCAGCCCCAGCATTTT. It yields the protein CASSFIPAPVNQPQHF. V usage is TRBV6-2 or TRBV6-3 and J usage is TRBJ1-5; no clear D. Germline loops: CDR1 MNHEY, CDR2 SVGEGT. The CDR3 length is 16 residues. Trimming took 4 bases from V and 3 from J, leaving 16 bases between them.

The table lists this clone with a count of one. The V and J genes are TRBV19 and TRBJ2-2, with a tentative D call TRBD2 (5 bases). V shed 7 bases and J shed 7 bases, with 10 bases lying between them. Germline V CDR1 and CDR2: LNHDA, SQIVND (reference sequence). The CDR3 spans 12 residues. The chain's CDR3 is CASKLGLGELFF. The CDR3 region has the DNA TGTGCCAGTAAACTAGGCCTCGGGGAGCTGTTTTTT. Complete variable domain (other parts from reference TRBV19 and TRBJ2-2): DGGITQSPKYLFRKEGQNVTLSCEQNLNHDAMYWYRQDPGQGLRLIYYSQIVNDFQKGDIAEGYSVSREKKESFPLTVTSAQKNPTAFYLCASKLGLGELFFGEGSRLTVL.

The chain recombines TRBV3-1 (or the pseudogene TRBV3-2) with TRBJ1-1, with no clear D. Germline CDR1 and CDR2: LGHDT and YNNKEL (reference sequence). V lost 0 bases, J lost 1 base, and 6 bases lay in between. The CDR3 has 14 residues. This CDR3 reads CASSQEDRNTEAFF. The CDR3 region has the DNA TGTGCCAGCAGCCAAGAAGATAGGAACACTGAAGCTTTCTTT.

V and J are TRBV12-3 or TRBV12-4 and TRBJ2-5; D might be TRBD2 (5 bases). CDR3 size: 11 residues. Trimming removed 5 bases from V and 7 bases from J, with 8 bases in between. DNA of the CDR3: TGTGCCAGCAGTCGAGAGGGGACCCAGTACTTC. This gives the protein CASSREGTQYF.

This chain joins TRBV7-9 and TRBJ1-4; 7 bases fit TRBD1. The CDR3 spans 15 residues. CDR1 is SEHNR and CDR2 is FQNEAQ in the germline V gene (reference sequence). Losses at the gene ends were 6 bases for V and 5 bases for J; bases not matched to a gene: 9. CDR3 coding DNA: TGTGCCAGCAGATTACAGGGACAGAACAATGAAAAACTGTTTTTT. Its translation is CASRLQGQNNEKLFF.

The J gene is TRBJ2-3, the V gene TRBV4-1; TRBD2 matches 9 bases. With 4 bases clipped from V and 4 bases from J, the junction kept 9 bases outside the gene matches. The CDR3 is 16 amino acids. Germline loops: CDR1 MGHRA, CDR2 YSYEKL. Here the CDR3 reads CASSPSGSGRPDTQYF. CDR3 in DNA: TGCGCCAGCAGCCCCTCGGGTAGCGGGAGACCAGATACGCAGTATTTT.

The chain combines TRBV6-2 or TRBV6-3 with TRBJ1-2; D gene uncertain. Trimming left V 0 bases short and J 8 bases short, with 13 bases between. Germline loops: CDR1 MNHEY, CDR2 SVGEGT. The CDR3 length is 14 residues. CDR3 loop: CASSYSTRGLGYTF. The CDR3 DNA is TGTGCCAGCAGTTACTCGACTCGCGGCCTCGGCTACACCTTC.

The chain has TRBV7-3 and TRBJ2-2; D gene ambiguous. CDR1 SGHTA and CDR2 FQGTGA come from the germline V gene. This CDR3 contains 15 residues. Trimming removed 0 bases at V and 1 base at J, with 6 bases between. CDR3 in amino acids: CASSLTAVNTGELFF. CDR3 in DNA: TGTGCCAGCAGCTTAACAGCAGTGAACACCGGGGAGCTGTTTTTT.

The chain couples TRBV5-5 to TRBJ2-7; TRBD1 aligns across 12 bases. V shed 0 bases and J 6 bases; nucleotides not matched to a gene: 4. The V gene's germline CDR1 is SGHKS and CDR2 YYEKEE (reference sequence). The CDR3 consists of 15 residues. The CDR3 nucleotides read TGTGCCAGCAGCTTGGTAGGGACAGGGGGCCCCGAGCAGTACTTC. This gives the protein CASSLVGTGGPEQYF.

This chain links TRBV9 with TRBJ1-4; 7 bases line up with TRBD1. The junction had 3 bases not matched to a gene; V was cut back by 0 bases and J by 4 bases. There are 15 residues in the CDR3. Germline CDR1 reads SGDLS; CDR2 reads YYNGEE. CDR3 coding DNA: TGTGCCAGCAGCGTAGGGGACAGATATAATGAAAAACTGTTTTTT. Protein product: CASSVGDRYNEKLFF.

V and J are TRBV6-5 and TRBJ2-7; D may be TRBD1 (7 bases). There are 15 residues in the CDR3. Trimming removed 2 bases from V and 1 base from J, with 12 bases in between. Germline-derived CDR1 and CDR2 are MNHEY and SVGAGI. CDR3: CASSYGAGGSYEQYF. The CDR3 bases are TGTGCCAGCAGTTACGGGGCAGGGGGGTCCTACGAGCAGTACTTC.

The CDR3 is CASIGKRDEQFF. CDR3 nucleotide sequence: TGTGCCAGTATAGGAAAACGGGATGAGCAGTTCTTC. The rearrangement joins TRBV19 to TRBJ2-1; D is unresolved. CDR3 size: 12 residues. The germline gives CDR1 LNHDA, CDR2 SQIVND (reference sequence). V was pared by 7 bases and J by 8 bases, with 12 bases between.

This chain links TRBV2 with TRBJ1-1, with D tentatively TRBD1 (5 bases). This CDR3 has 13 residues. The germline V and J ends were trimmed by 7 bases and 4 bases, with 13 bases remaining between them. Germline CDR1 and CDR2: SNHLY and FYNNEI. The CDR3 protein is CASIQKRGTEAFF. The CDR3 nucleotides are TGTGCCAGCATCCAAAAAAGGGGCACTGAAGCTTTCTTT.

This chain joins TRBV7-2 and TRBJ2-7, with a possible D match to TRBD2 (5 bases). Per the germline V gene, CDR1 is SGHTA and CDR2 is FQGNSA. The germline V and J ends were trimmed by 2 bases and 3 bases, with 11 bases remaining between them. The CDR3 consists of 14 residues. DNA for the CDR3: TGTGCCAGCAGCTTACAGTCGGGGTACTACGAGCAGTACTTC. This sequence encodes CASSLQSGYYEQYF. The full variable domain, with the rest looked up from reference TRBV7-2 and TRBJ2-7, is GAGVSQSPSNKVTEKGKDVELRCDPISGHTALYWYRQSLGQGLEFLIYFQGNSAPDKSGLPSDRFSAERTGGSVSTLTIQRTQQEDSAVYLCASSLQSGYYEQYFGPGTRLTVT.

V gene TRBV7-2 combines with J gene TRBJ2-1, with no clear D. The germline V and J ends were trimmed by 0 bases and 10 bases, with 10 bases remaining between them. The CDR3 covers 13 residues. Per the germline V gene, CDR1 is SGHTA and CDR2 is FQGNSA. In DNA, the CDR3 is TGTGCCAGCAGCTTAGCGTACCCGTCGGAGCAGTTCTTC. Protein: CASSLAYPSEQFF.

The chain has TRBV7-2 and TRBJ2-7; 7 nucleotides match TRBD2. Trimming removed 3 bases from V and 2 bases from J; junction bases left unmatched: 4. In germline, CDR1 is SGHTA, CDR2 FQGNSA. The CDR3 consists of 14 residues. Here the CDR3 reads CASSLGGAPYEQYF. The CDR3 DNA is TGTGCCAGCAGCTTGGGAGGGGCGCCCTACGAGCAGTACTTC.

The chain joins TRBV28 to TRBJ1-4; D not certain. This CDR3 has 14 amino acids. The V end was cut by 4 bases, the J end by 5 bases, with 11 bases between. Germline CDR1 reads MDHEN; CDR2 reads SYDVKM. CDR3 DNA: TGTGCCAGCAGTTCCCGGTTGGGGAATGAAAAACTGTTTTTT. This codes for CASSSRLGNEKLFF. Looking up the rest from reference TRBV28 and TRBJ1-4 gives the full variable domain: DVKVTQSSRYLVKRTGEKVFLECVQDMDHENMFWYRQDPGLGLRLIYFSYDVKMKEKGDIPEGYSVSREKKERFSLILESASTNQTSMYLCASSSRLGNEKLFFGSGTQLSVL.

This sequence joins TRBV5-1 and TRBJ2-2, with TRBD1 as a possible D gene (5 bases). Germline CDR1 and CDR2: SGHRS and YFSETQ. The CDR3 runs 15 residues. With 0 bases removed from V and 7 bases from J, the gap between germline ends came to 13 bases. DNA of the CDR3: TGCGCCAGCAGCTTGGGCCCAGGGTTTGGCGGGGAGCTGTTTTTT. Amino acid sequence: CASSLGPGFGGELFF.

This chain connects TRBV10-1 to TRBJ1-1; D possibly corresponds to TRBD1 (5 bases). V dropped 8 bases and J dropped 10 bases, with 20 bases sitting between them. The germline gives CDR1 WNHNN, CDR2 SYGVQD (reference sequence). The CDR3 extends over 13 amino acids. The CDR3 loop is CASRRDSRGVAFF. CDR3 bases: TGCGCCAGCCGCCGGGACTCCCGAGGGGTAGCTTTCTTT.